The source of this TCR beta chain is a study of T-cell reconstitution after alpha-beta-depleted transplantation in children. Construction of the TCRbeta library involved unique molecular identifiers. TCRdb re-derived calls from the PCR reads in MiXCR, one entry per CDR3 protein. Of about 510,000 distinct CDR3 sequences listed, around 10% are singletons. CDR1 MNHNY and CDR2 SVGAGI come from the germline V gene (reference sequence). The ends were cut back, 9 bases at V and 0 bases at J, with 11 bases in the middle. The CDR3 loop spans 13 amino acids. This clonotype was observed a handful of times. The antigen is not known. Study findings and constraints: Newly generated T cells supplied most T-cell counts and diversity one year post-transplant. Surviving recipient T cells and thymic progenitors underlay high day-60 TCRbeta diversity in some patients. Reportedly, only several hundred clones from non-depleted graft cells drove alpha-beta T-cell counts at about two months.

This clonotype originated in a female patient aged 2 to 10 who had a stem cell transplant for aplastic anemia, so the T cells may come from the graft donor. Specimen: PBMCs, mostly from graft donor cells, collected 180 days after TCRalphabeta/CD19-depleted stem cell transplant. The chain combines TRBV6-6 with TRBJ1-1; the D is unclear. Here the CDR3 DNA reads TGTGCCAGTGAAGTAAAGATGAACACTGAAGCTTTCTTT. Its protein product is CASEVKMNTEAFF.